The source of this T cell receptor beta chain is a study of cytomegalovirus exposure and HLA in healthy donors. Study-level points and caveats: Fewer N-insertions (relative to the approximately 670-donor mean) were reportedly seen in an Asian-associated ancestry cluster in a later analysis. A later analysis associated under 20,000 TCR beta sequences with HLA alleles at a 0.05 false discovery rate.

Donors were ostensibly healthy at sampling, although undocumented immune exposures were probable. A multiplex PCR was run with 60 Vbeta primers and 13 Jbeta primers. This table comes from immunoSEQ multiplex PCR, and its TCRdb copy is limited to in-frame clones, with some not included. The repertoire has some 190,000 clones, more than 75% of them found once; the top ten carry less than 2%. Between the trimmed V and J ends, which lost 7 bases and 2 bases, there was a span of 12 bases. This CDR3 has 14 amino acids. Germline loops: CDR1 MDHEN, CDR2 SYDVKM. To note about this clone: Its cognate antigen is unknown.

The receptor was isolated from a man aged 40-49 years in good health and CMV-seronegative. The J gene is TRBJ1-5, the V gene TRBV28, with D maybe TRBD1 (6 bases). The sample taken for sequencing was PBMCs. CDR3 nucleotide sequence: TGTGCCAGCAAAGGGGGATCAGGCAATCAGCCCCAGCATTTT. It specifies CASKGGSGNQPQHF.